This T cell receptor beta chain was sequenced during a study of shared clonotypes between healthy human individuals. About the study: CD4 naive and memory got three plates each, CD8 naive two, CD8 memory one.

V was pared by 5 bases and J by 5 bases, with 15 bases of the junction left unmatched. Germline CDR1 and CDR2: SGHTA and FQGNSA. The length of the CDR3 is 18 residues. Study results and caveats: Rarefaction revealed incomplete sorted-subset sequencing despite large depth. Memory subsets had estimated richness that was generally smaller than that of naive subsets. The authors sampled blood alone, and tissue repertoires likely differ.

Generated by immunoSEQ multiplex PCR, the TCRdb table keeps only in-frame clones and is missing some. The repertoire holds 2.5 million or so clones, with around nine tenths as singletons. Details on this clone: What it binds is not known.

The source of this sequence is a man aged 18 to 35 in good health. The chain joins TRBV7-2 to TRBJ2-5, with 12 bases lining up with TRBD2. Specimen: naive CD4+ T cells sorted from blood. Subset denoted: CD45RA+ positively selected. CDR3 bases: TGTGCCAGCAGCCAAGGAGGCCTAGCGGGAGGGCCGGGGGAGACCCAGTACTTC. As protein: CASSQGGLAGGPGETQYF.